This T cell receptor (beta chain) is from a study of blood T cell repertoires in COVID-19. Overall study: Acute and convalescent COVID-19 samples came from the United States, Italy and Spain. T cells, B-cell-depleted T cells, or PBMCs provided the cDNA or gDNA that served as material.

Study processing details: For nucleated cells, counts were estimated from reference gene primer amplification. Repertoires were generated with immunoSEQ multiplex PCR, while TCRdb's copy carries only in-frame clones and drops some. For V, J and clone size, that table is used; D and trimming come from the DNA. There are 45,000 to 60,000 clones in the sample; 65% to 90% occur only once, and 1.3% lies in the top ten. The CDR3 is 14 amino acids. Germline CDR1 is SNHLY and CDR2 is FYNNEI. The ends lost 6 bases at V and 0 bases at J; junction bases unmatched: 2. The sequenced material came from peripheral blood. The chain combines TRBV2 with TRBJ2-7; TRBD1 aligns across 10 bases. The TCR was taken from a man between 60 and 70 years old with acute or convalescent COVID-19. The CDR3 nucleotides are TGTGCCAGCAGCGGGACAGGGGCCTCCTACGAGCAGTACTTC. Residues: CASSGTGASYEQYF.